These T cell receptor beta chains were read from a single sample in a study of monozygotic twins with inflammatory bowel disease. TCRdb re-called the 5' RACE reads and shows each CDR3 protein once, DNA omitted. The repertoire shows 310,000 or so distinct CDR3 sequences; the top ten hold roughly 2%. Material: blood. The receptors stem from a human donor with ulcerative colitis or Crohn's disease, or a healthy co-twin of an affected twin (not recorded which). Each CDR3 is given with its conserved first and last residue.

j_call: TRBJ1-1; v_call: TRBV5-1; cdr3_aa: CASSLRGNEAFF
j_call: TRBJ2-1; v_call: TRBV28; cdr3_aa: CASSLSVSSALFGGEQFF
j_call: TRBJ2-1; v_call: TRBV5-1; cdr3_aa: CASGSLGGDNEQFF
j_call: TRBJ2-1; v_call: TRBV29-1; cdr3_aa: CSAPQGESYNEQFF
j_call: TRBJ2-5; v_call: TRBV6-5; cdr3_aa: CASSYGGTMMETQYF
j_call: TRBJ2-1; v_call: TRBV30; cdr3_aa: CAWKGRPSGSYNEQFF
j_call: TRBJ2-5; v_call: TRBV2; cdr3_aa: CASRGTAFQETQYF
j_call: TRBJ1-6; v_call: TRBV7-2; cdr3_aa: CASSLVWTERNSPLHF
j_call: TRBJ2-1; v_call: TRBV18; cdr3_aa: CASSPNGLARNEQFF
j_call: TRBJ2-3; v_call: TRBV7-3; cdr3_aa: CASSFGTDTQYF
j_call: TRBJ1-1; v_call: TRBV29-1; cdr3_aa: CSGGHGNTEAFF
j_call: TRBJ1-4; v_call: TRBV7-9; cdr3_aa: CASSLYRVGMENEKLFF
j_call: TRBJ1-1; v_call: TRBV29-1; cdr3_aa: CSGRGKIGSEAFF
j_call: TRBJ1-2; v_call: TRBV6-5; cdr3_aa: CASSRGTAYGYTF
j_call: TRBJ2-7; v_call: TRBV5-1; cdr3_aa: CASSFGRRDEQYF
j_call: TRBJ1-1; v_call: TRBV29-1; cdr3_aa: CSVEIQGWNTEAFF
j_call: TRBJ2-1; v_call: TRBV12-3/TRBV12-4; cdr3_aa: CASSLGLRDREDEQFF
j_call: TRBJ2-3; v_call: TRBV20-1; cdr3_aa: CSLRGTSTDTQYF
j_call: TRBJ2-7; v_call: TRBV5-1; cdr3_aa: CASNNPPGEQYF
j_call: TRBJ2-3; v_call: TRBV5-1; cdr3_aa: CASSTDGARSTDTQYF
j_call: TRBJ1-2; v_call: TRBV5-1; cdr3_aa: CASSLVQGYGYTF
j_call: TRBJ1-6; v_call: TRBV28; cdr3_aa: CASRGQNSPLHF
j_call: TRBJ2-1; v_call: TRBV6-2/TRBV6-3; cdr3_aa: CASKTGETYNEQFF
j_call: TRBJ2-2; v_call: TRBV5-1; cdr3_aa: CASSLDRGEAGELFF
j_call: TRBJ1-2; v_call: TRBV7-2; cdr3_aa: CASSPQSRDRVSDGYTF
j_call: TRBJ2-7; v_call: TRBV5-1; cdr3_aa: CASSLGGLQSDEQYF
j_call: TRBJ2-2; v_call: TRBV4-1; cdr3_aa: CASSQVGGGTGELFF
j_call: TRBJ2-3; v_call: TRBV20-1; cdr3_aa: CSARDGRDTQYF
j_call: TRBJ2-6; v_call: TRBV5-6; cdr3_aa: CASSLKGERSGANVLTF
j_call: TRBJ2-1; v_call: TRBV5-1; cdr3_aa: CASSFEDEQFF
j_call: TRBJ2-7; v_call: TRBV9; cdr3_aa: CASSFSGGPGEQYF
j_call: TRBJ2-1; v_call: TRBV28; cdr3_aa: CASSLSAGGFHNEQFF
j_call: TRBJ2-1; v_call: TRBV12-3/TRBV12-4; cdr3_aa: CASSPLLRDNNEQFF
j_call: TRBJ2-1; v_call: TRBV5-1; cdr3_aa: CASSPTTAGVGNEQFF
j_call: TRBJ1-4; v_call: TRBV5-1; cdr3_aa: CASSLEAQGLNEKLFF
j_call: TRBJ1-1; v_call: TRBV7-2; cdr3_aa: CASSPPGEGETEAFF
j_call: TRBJ2-1; v_call: TRBV27; cdr3_aa: CASSLSGLALGEQFF
j_call: TRBJ1-1; v_call: TRBV7-9; cdr3_aa: CASSPDRRGNTEAFF
j_call: TRBJ1-5; v_call: TRBV20-1; cdr3_aa: CSAADRSSNQPQLF
j_call: TRBJ1-6; v_call: TRBV30; cdr3_aa: CAWSDGTGTSPLHF
j_call: TRBJ2-2; v_call: TRBV29-1; cdr3_aa: CSVTFTGPYHTGELFF
j_call: TRBJ2-3; v_call: TRBV7-9; cdr3_aa: CASSSRPTTDTQYF
j_call: TRBJ2-3; v_call: TRBV20-1; cdr3_aa: CSASFLSTDTQYF
j_call: TRBJ1-1; v_call: TRBV20-1; cdr3_aa: CSARFVTPMNTEAFF
j_call: TRBJ2-1; v_call: TRBV25-1; cdr3_aa: CASSDGSYNEQFF
j_call: TRBJ1-4; v_call: TRBV4-1; cdr3_aa: CASSQEGQPATNEKLFF
j_call: TRBJ1-2; v_call: TRBV7-2; cdr3_aa: CASSGSGTAPLGYTF
j_call: TRBJ2-3; v_call: TRBV5-4; cdr3_aa: CASSPTGSLTDTQYF
j_call: TRBJ1-5; v_call: TRBV19; cdr3_aa: CASTRDRGRQPQHF
j_call: TRBJ1-5; v_call: TRBV28; cdr3_aa: CASRLTSQPQHF
j_call: TRBJ2-1; v_call: TRBV5-1; cdr3_aa: CASSFWSGGPENEQFF
j_call: TRBJ2-6; v_call: TRBV9; cdr3_aa: CASSVPGANVLTF
j_call: TRBJ2-1; v_call: TRBV5-5; cdr3_aa: CASSLELAAINNEQFF
j_call: TRBJ1-6; v_call: TRBV6-5; cdr3_aa: CASSWRSYNSPLHF
j_call: TRBJ2-5; v_call: TRBV27; cdr3_aa: CASSPSRSGGAVSETQYF
j_call: TRBJ2-2; v_call: TRBV4-1; cdr3_aa: CASSFTLGQGGAGELFF
j_call: TRBJ2-1; v_call: TRBV6-1; cdr3_aa: CASPPSTFFSYNEQFF
j_call: TRBJ1-1; v_call: TRBV27; cdr3_aa: CASSLSGRYNTEAFF
j_call: TRBJ1-5; v_call: TRBV30; cdr3_aa: CAREGKRNQPQHF
j_call: TRBJ2-7; v_call: TRBV29-1; cdr3_aa: CSAVGGIYEQYF